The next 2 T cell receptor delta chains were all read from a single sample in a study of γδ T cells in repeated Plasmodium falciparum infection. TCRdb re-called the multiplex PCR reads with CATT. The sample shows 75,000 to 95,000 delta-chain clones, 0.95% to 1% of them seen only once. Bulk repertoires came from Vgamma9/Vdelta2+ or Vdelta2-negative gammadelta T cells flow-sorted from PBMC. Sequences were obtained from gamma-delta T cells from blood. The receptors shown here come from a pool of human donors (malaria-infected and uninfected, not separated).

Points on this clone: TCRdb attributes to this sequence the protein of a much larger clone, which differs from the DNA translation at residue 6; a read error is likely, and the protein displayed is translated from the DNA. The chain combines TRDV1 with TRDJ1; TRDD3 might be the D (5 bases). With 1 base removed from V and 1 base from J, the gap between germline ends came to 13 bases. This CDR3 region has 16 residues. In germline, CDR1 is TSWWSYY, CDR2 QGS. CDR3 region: CALGEREVGSTDKLIF. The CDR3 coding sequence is TGTGCTCTTGGGGAACGGGAGGTGGGGTCCACCGATAAACTCATCTTT.

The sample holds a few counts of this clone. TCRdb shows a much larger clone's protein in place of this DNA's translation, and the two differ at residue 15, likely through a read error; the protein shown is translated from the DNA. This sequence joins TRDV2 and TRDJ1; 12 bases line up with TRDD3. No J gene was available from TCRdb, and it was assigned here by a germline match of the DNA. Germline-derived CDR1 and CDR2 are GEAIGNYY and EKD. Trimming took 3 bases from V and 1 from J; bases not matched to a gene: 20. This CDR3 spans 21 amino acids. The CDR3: CACDASLRYWGIPQCTDKLIF. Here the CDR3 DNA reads TGTGCCTGTGACGCCTCCCTCAGGTACTGGGGGATACCACAGTGCACCGATAAACTCATCTTT.